This T cell receptor beta chain was sequenced for a study of cytomegalovirus exposure and HLA in healthy donors. In the PCR, 60 Vbeta and 13 Jbeta primers were used. The repertoire was sequenced with immunoSEQ multiplex PCR; TCRdb's copy has only in-frame clones and lacks some. The sample carries over 200,000 clones, under 90% recorded once. The sequenced material came from PBMCs. The source is a human donor in good health.

CDR3 sequence reads: CASSWTPGQERYGYTF. CDR3 DNA sequence: TGTGCCAGTAGTTGGACGCCGGGACAAGAGAGATATGGCTACACCTTC. This chain links TRBV19 with TRBJ1-2, with a tentative D call TRBD1 (6 bases). The CDR3 runs to 16 residues. The V end was cut by 5 bases, the J end by 5 bases, with 21 bases between. Germline-derived CDR1 and CDR2 are LNHDA and SQIVND (reference sequence).